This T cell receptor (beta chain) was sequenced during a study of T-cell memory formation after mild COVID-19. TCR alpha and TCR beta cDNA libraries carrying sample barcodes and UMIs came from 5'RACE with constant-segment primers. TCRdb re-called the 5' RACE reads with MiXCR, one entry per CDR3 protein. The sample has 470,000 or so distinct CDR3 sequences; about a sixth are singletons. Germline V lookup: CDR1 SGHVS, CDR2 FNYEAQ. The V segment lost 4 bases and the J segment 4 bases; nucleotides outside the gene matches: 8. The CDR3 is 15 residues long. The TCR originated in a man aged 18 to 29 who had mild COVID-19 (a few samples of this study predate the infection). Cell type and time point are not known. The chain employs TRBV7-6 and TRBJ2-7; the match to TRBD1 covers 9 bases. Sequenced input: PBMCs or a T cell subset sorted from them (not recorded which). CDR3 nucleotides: TGTGCCAGCAGCTATAACGACAGGGGGACTTACGAGCAGTACGTC. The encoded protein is CASSYNDRGTYEQYV.